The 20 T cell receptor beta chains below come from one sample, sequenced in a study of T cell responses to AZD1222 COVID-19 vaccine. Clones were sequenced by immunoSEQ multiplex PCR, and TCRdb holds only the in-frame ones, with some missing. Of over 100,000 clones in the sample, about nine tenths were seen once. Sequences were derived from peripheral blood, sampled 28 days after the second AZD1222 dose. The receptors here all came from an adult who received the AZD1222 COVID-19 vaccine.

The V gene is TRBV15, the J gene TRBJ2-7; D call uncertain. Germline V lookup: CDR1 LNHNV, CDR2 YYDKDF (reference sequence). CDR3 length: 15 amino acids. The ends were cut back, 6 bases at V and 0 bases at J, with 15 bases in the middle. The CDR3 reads CATSNPGRSSYEQYF. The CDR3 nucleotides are TGTGCCACCAGTAACCCAGGCAGGAGCTCCTACGAGCAGTACTTC.

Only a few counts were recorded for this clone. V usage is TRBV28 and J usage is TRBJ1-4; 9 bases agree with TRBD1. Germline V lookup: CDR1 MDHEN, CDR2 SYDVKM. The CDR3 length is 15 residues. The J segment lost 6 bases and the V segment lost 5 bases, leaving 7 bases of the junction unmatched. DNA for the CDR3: TGTGCCAGCAGTGGTTGGACAGGGGAAGATGAAAAACTGTTTTTT. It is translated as CASSGWTGEDEKLFF.

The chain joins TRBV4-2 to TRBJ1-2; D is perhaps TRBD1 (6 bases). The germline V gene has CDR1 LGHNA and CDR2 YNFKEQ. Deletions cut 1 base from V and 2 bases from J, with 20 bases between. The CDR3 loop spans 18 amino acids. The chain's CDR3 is CASSQASLGGGDNYGYTF. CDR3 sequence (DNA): TGTGCCAGCAGCCAAGCGTCCCTTGGGGGCGGGGACAACTATGGCTACACCTTC.

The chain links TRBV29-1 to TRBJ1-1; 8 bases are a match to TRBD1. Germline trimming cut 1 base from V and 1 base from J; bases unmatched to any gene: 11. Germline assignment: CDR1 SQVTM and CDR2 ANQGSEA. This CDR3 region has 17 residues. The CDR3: CSVEGVPGQVPNTEAFF. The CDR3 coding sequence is TGCAGCGTTGAAGGAGTCCCGGGACAGGTGCCGAACACTGAAGCTTTCTTT.

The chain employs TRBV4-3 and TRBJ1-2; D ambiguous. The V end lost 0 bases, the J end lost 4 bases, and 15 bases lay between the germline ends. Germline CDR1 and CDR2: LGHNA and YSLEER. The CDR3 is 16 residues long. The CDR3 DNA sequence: TGCGCCAGCAGCCAAGATCCCCCAGGAGGCGGCTATGGCTACACCTTC. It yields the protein CASSQDPPGGGYGYTF.

The CDR3 is CASSRGQGATNEKLFF. The DNA for the CDR3 is TGTGCCAGCTCACGAGGACAGGGGGCGACTAATGAAAAACTGTTTTTT. The V and J genes are TRBV18 and TRBJ1-4, with TRBD1 identical over 11 bases. The CDR3 has 16 residues. V lost 4 bases, J lost 2 bases, and 3 bases stayed unmatched. CDR1 is KGHSH and CDR2 is LQKENI in the germline V gene.

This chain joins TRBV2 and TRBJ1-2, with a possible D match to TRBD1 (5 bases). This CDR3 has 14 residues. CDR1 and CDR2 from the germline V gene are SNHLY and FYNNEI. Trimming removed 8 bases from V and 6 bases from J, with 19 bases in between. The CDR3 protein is CASGPGAPLDGYTF. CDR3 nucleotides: TGTGCCAGCGGCCCTGGGGCTCCGCTCGATGGCTACACCTTC.

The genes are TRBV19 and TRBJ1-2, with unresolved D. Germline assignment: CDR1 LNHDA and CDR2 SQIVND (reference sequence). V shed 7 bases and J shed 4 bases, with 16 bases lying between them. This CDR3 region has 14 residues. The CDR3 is CASKPRGEGYGYTF. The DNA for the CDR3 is TGTGCCAGTAAGCCCCGGGGAGAGGGCTATGGCTACACCTTC.

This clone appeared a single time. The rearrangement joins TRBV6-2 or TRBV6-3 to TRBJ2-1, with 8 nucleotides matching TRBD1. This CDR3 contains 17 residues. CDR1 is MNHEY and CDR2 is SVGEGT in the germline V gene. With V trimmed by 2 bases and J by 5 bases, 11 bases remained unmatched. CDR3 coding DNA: TGTGCCAGCAGTTACATCCCCGGACAGGGTTTTAACAATGAGCAGTTCTTC. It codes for CASSYIPGQGFNNEQFF.

CDR3 residues: CASSGTGGNSPLHF. The CDR3 DNA sequence: TGTGCCAGTAGTGGGACAGGGGGGAATTCACCCCTCCACTTT. The chain links TRBV19 to TRBJ1-6, with 11 bases identical to TRBD1. The CDR3 extends over 14 amino acids. J gave up 7 bases and V 5 bases, and 1 base lay outside the gene matches. In germline, CDR1 is LNHDA, CDR2 SQIVND (reference sequence).

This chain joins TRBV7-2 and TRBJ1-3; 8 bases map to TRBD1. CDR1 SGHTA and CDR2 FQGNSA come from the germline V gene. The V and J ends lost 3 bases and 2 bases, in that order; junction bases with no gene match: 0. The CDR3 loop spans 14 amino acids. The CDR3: CASSLDRAGNTIYF. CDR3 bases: TGTGCCAGCAGCTTGGACAGGGCTGGAAACACCATATATTTT.

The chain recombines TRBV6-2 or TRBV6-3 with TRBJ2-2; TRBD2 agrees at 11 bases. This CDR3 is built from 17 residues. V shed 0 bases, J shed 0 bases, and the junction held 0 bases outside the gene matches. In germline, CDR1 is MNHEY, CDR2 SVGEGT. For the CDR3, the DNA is TGTGCCAGCAGTTACTCTAGCGGGGGGGCGAACACCGGGGAGCTGTTTTTT. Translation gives CASSYSSGGANTGELFF.

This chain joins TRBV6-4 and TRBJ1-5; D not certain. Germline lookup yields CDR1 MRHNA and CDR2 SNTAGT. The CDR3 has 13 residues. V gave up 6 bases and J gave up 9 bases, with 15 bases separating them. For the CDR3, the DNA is TGTGCCAGCAGCGAGCAGGCCTCTGGGCCCCAGCATTTT. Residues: CASSEQASGPQHF.

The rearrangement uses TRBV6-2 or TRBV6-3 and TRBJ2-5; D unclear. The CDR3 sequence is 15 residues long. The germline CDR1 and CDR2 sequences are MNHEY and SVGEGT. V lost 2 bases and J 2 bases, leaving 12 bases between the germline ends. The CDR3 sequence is CASSYQKIQQETQYF. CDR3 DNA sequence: TGTGCCAGCAGTTACCAGAAAATCCAACAAGAGACCCAGTACTTC.

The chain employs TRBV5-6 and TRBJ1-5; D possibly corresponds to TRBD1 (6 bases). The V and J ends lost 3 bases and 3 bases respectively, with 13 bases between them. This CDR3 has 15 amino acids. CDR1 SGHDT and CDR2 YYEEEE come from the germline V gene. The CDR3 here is CASSYRQGPNQPQHF. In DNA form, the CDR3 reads TGTGCCAGCAGCTACCGGCAGGGGCCCAATCAGCCCCAGCATTTT.

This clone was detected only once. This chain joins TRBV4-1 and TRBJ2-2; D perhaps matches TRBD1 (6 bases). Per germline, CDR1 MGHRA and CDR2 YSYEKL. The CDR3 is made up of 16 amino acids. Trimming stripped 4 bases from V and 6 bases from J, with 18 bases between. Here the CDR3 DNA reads TGCGCCAGCAGCCCCTGGTCAGGGGCGCGAGCCGGGGAGCTGTTTTTT. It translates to CASSPWSGARAGELFF.

CDR3 protein: CASSFYNEQFF. The CDR3 region has the DNA TGTGCCAGCAGTTTTTACAATGAGCAGTTCTTC. This rearrangement joins TRBV6-2 or TRBV6-3 to TRBJ2-1; D call uncertain. The germline V gene has CDR1 MNHEY and CDR2 SVGEGT. The CDR3 extends over 11 amino acids. Trimming removed 4 bases from V and 4 bases from J, with 2 bases in between.

The CDR3 protein is CAISEGLGRETQYF. The CDR3 DNA reads as TGTGCCATCAGTGAGGGCCTCGGGAGGGAGACCCAGTACTTC. The chain carries TRBV10-3 and TRBJ2-5; 7 bases fit TRBD2. This CDR3 is 14 amino acids long. V lost 2 bases, J lost 5 bases, and 5 bases stayed unmatched. Germline values: CDR1 ENHRY, CDR2 SYGVKD.

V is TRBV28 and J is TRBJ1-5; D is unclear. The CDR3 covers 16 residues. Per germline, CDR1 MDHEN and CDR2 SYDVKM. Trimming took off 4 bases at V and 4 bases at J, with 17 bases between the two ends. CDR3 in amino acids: CASSSRRKGSNQPQHF. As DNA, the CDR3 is TGTGCCAGCAGTTCCCGACGGAAAGGGAGTAATCAGCCCCAGCATTTT.

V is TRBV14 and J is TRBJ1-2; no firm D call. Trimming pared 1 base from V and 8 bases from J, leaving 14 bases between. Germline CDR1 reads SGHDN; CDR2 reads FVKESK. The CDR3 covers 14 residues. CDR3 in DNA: TGTGCCAGCAGCCAAGGAGGTCCCTCGGAGGGCTACACCTTC. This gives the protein CASSQGGPSEGYTF.